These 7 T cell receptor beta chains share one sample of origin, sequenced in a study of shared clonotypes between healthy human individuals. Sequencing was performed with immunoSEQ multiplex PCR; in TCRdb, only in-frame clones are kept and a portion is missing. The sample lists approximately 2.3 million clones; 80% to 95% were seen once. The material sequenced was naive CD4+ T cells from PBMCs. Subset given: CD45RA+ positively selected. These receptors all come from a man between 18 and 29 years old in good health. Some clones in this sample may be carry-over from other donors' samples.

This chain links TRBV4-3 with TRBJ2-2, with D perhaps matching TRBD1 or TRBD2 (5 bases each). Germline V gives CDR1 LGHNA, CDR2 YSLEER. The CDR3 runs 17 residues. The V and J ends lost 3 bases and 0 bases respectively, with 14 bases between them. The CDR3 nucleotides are TGCGCCAGCAGCCATAAATGGGGACCATCGAACACCGGGGAGCTGTTTTTT. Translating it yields CASSHKWGPSNTGELFF.

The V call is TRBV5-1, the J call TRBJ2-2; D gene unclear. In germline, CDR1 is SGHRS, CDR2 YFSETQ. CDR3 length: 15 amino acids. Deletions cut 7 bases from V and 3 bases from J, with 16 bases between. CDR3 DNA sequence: TGCGCCAGCTGCCCCATTACCCAGCACACCGGGGAGCTGTTTTTT. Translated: CASCPITQHTGELFF.

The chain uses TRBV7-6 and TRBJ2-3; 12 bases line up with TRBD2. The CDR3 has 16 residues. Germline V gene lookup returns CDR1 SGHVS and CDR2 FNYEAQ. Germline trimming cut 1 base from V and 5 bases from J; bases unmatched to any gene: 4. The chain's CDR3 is CASSLGTSGTQDTQYF. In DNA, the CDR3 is TGTGCCAGCAGCTTAGGGACTAGCGGGACCCAAGATACGCAGTATTTT.

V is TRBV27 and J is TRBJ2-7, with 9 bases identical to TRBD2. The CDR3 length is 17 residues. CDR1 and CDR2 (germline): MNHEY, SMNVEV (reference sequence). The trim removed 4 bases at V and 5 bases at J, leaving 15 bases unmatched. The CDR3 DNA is TGTGCCAGCAGTTCTCCGAGGCGGGAGGGCCGTTACCACGAGCAGTACTTC. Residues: CASSSPRREGRYHEQYF.

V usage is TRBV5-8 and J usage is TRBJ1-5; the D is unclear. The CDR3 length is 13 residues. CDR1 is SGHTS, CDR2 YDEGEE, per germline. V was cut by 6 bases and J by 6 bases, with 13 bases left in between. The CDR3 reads CASNQRDSQPQHF. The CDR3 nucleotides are TGTGCCAGCAATCAAAGGGATTCTCAGCCCCAGCATTTT.

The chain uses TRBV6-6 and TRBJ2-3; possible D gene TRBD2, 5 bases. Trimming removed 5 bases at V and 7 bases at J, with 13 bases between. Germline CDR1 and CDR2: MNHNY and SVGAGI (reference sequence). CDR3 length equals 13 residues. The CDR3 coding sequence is TGTGCCAGCAGTCAGGACTCGTTAAATACGCAGTATTTT. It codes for CASSQDSLNTQYF.

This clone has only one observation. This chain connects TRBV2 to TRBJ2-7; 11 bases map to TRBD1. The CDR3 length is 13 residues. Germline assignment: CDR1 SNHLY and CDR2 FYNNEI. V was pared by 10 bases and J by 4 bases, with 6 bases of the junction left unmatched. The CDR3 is CANRDRGFYEQYF. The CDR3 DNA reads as TGTGCCAACCGGGACAGGGGGTTTTACGAGCAGTACTTC.